This T cell receptor (beta chain) was recorded in a study of blood T cells in healthy people across ages (dated by TCRdb to between 2014 and 2017). Regarding the complete study: Template switching captured roughly one uniquely barcoded TCR beta cDNA molecule per two T cells in model experiments. To avoid experimental bias, donors of different ages were spread randomly across the sequencing lanes. To track age-related changes in TCR beta repertoire diversity, the study relied on deep sequencing normalized with unique cDNA molecular identifiers. Donors were grouped into four age groups: young (average roughly 17 years), middle-aged (roughly 37), aged (about 60) and long-lived (approximately 75). Using the same blood draw, the study looked at two additional independent replicas of 1 million unique cDNA reads for two donors, one aged 18 to 30 and the other aged 80 or older.

The donors were roughly 39 Caucasian individuals from Russia, aged about 6 to 95 years, who were systemically healthy. Roughly 10 milliliters of peripheral blood were drawn from each donor into EDTA-treated Vacutainer tubes. Ficoll-Paque density-gradient centrifugation was used to isolate PBMCs, with at least 7 million obtained per sample. Trizol reagent was used to extract total RNA from the PBMCs, yielding at least 5.5 micrograms per sample. Naive CD45RAhigh/CD27high T cell percentages were measured by flow cytometry on a PBMC aliquot from every donor. Study-wide findings and limitations: The percentage of naive T cells measured by flow cytometry correlated strongly with observed TCR beta diversity. Compared with the aged group, more naive CD4+ T cells, fewer expanded clones and increased TCR diversity were shown by the long-lived group, suggesting age selection. Bulk unsorted PBMC profiling prevented conclusive comparison of naive and antigen-experienced compartments. Total diversity estimates from one million sequenced T cells were considered lower bounds and underestimates. Observed TCR beta diversity per million T cells fell roughly linearly with age, and a significant reduction was already apparent by age around 44. Donor CMV infection status was unknown, potentially confounding age-related changes in expanded clonotypes.

This clonotype was seen a handful of times. The clone's antigen remains unknown. Nothing much larger sits one base from this clone, and base qualities are not available. Libraries were built with 5' RACE. For sequencing, an Illumina HiSeq 2500 was employed. A second PCR of roughly 7 to 12 cycles was performed with a sample-barcoded 5' primer and a J-beta primer mix. Each TCR beta cDNA molecule received a unique molecular identifier from a template-switch 5' adaptor carrying 12 random nucleotides. At least 2.5 million CDR3-containing paired-end reads were obtained from each sample. The Mint cDNA synthesis kit, primed by a TRBC-specific oligonucleotide, was used to synthesize first-strand cDNA from all RNA. After uracil-DNA glycosylase treatment, a first 18-cycle PCR used universal primers M1SS and BC2_uni_R on all cDNA. The published analysis was carried out like this. Normalization of each sample was performed by random selection of 1 million high-quality reads, each carrying a distinct molecular identifier. Instead of being binned into consensus sequences, reads that shared molecular identifiers were thrown out. CDR3 identification, clonotype clustering and error correction used MiTCR with a Q25 quality threshold and the strictest error-elimination algorithm. A nonparametric unseen species model with Euler transformation was used to estimate a lower bound on total TCR beta diversity. TCRdb handled the public reads itself, with Q25 trimming in fastp and clone calling in MiXCR, and kept productive beta chains. Every entry covers one CDR3 protein and lists the most common genes and DNA from its rows. TCRdb assigned the V and J calls; the authors' analysis was not used. The sample table contains approximately 820,000 distinct CDR3 sequences; only one count was recorded for about 42% of them. Nearly 20% of the sample lies in the top ten.

From the germline V gene (reference sequence), CDR1 is DFQATT and CDR2 is SNEGSKA. Germline trimming: 6 bases from V, 4 bases from J; junction bases outside gene matches: 9. The CDR3 holds 14 amino acids from the cysteine to the phenylalanine. Just the 42-base CDR3 DNA is kept, in frame starting at base 1. Sequencing was performed on blood. The rearranged segments are TRBV20-1 and TRBJ1-2, and 9 junction bases match TRBD1. This TCR was recovered from a man in his sixties in good health. At the DNA level, the sequence is TGCAGTGCGAGGGACAGGGAGGCGGGCTATGGCTACACCTTC. It codes for CSARDREAGYGYTF.